Here is one T cell receptor (beta chain) with its context. Its antigen is unknown. The V end lost 5 bases, the J end lost 0 bases, and 14 bases lay between the germline ends. CDR1 and CDR2 from the germline V gene are MNHEY and SMNVEV (reference sequence). CDR3 length: 16 amino acids. The repertoire was sequenced with immunoSEQ multiplex PCR; TCRdb's copy has only in-frame clones and lacks some. The sample contains 150,000 to 200,000 clones, more than 80% of which appear only once. This sample is part of a study of cytomegalovirus exposure and HLA in healthy donors. Whole-study findings and limits: In vitro, a few CMV-associated chains proved specific for CMV antigens. Cytomegalovirus-associated TCR beta chains were listed, numbering approximately 150.

The chain links TRBV27 to TRBJ1-5; D is unclear. The sequenced material came from PBMCs. The source of this sequence is a man between 18 and 35 years old in good health and CMV-seropositive. In nucleotides, the CDR3 is TGTGCCAGCAGTCCAGGAAACCTATATAGCAATCAGCCCCAGCATTTT. Its protein product is CASSPGNLYSNQPQHF.